This T cell receptor beta chain stems from a study of identifying expanded T cells in peripheral blood. Assay: immunoSEQ multiplex PCR; the TCRdb copy retains only in-frame clones and omits some. The top ten clones hold approximately 4% of a sample with about 91,000 clones, 88% of them seen once. The germline V gene has CDR1 GTSNPN and CDR2 SVGIG (reference sequence). Trimming shortened V by 2 bases and J by 7 bases, and 12 bases separated the two germline ends. The CDR3 is 13 amino acids. The chain employs TRBV30 and TRBJ1-5; weak D call: TRBD1 (5 bases). The source material was blood. The source is a person aged 18-70 years in good health. The CDR3 protein is CAWSRGAGQPQHF. CDR3 coding DNA: TGTGCCTGGAGTCGTGGGGCCGGCCAGCCCCAGCATTTT.